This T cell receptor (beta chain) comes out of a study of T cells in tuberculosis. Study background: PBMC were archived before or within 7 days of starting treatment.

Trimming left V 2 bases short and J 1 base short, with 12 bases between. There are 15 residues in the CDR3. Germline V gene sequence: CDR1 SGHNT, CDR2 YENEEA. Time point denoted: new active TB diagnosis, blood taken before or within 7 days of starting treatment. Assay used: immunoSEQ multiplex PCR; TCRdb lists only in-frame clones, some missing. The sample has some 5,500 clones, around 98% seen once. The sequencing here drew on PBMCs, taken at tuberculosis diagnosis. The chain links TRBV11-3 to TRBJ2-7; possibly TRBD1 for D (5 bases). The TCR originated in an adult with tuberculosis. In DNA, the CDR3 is TGTGCCAGCAGCTTAAGGCAGGGAAATTCCTACGAGCAGTACTTC. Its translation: CASSLRQGNSYEQYF.